Ten or more counts support the clone carrying this T cell receptor beta chain. Its specificity is not known. The data stem from a study of T cells after yellow fever vaccination. General observations from the study: The secondary response showed a weaker magnitude and a faster peak, day 5 versus 15. Most clones from primary vaccination were detected again post-booster (about 95% CD4, more than 85% CD8). Abundant contaminating clonotypes from the bulk population could appear in FACS-sorted repertoires.

The CDR3 has 14 residues. V shed 1 base, J shed 4 bases, and the junction held 4 bases outside the gene matches. CDR1 SGHRS and CDR2 YFSETQ come from the germline V gene. Template switching with 5'RACE generated the TCR cDNA and added a universal primer site and UMIs. TCRdb re-derived calls from the 5' RACE reads in MiXCR, one entry per CDR3 protein. The sample holds about 330,000 distinct CDR3 sequences, roughly 8% seen once. This specimen consisted of PBMCs, obtained roughly 47 days after the first yellow fever vaccination. This sequence originates from a man between 18 and 35 years old who received the YFV17D yellow fever vaccine. J is TRBJ1-1 and V is TRBV5-1; 7 nucleotides match TRBD1. CDR3 DNA: TGCGCCAGCAGCTTGCAGGGGGGCAGCACTGAAGCTTTCTTT. This codes for CASSLQGGSTEAFF.